A single sample is the source of the 19 T cell receptor beta chains below, sequenced in a study of T-cell memory formation after mild COVID-19. TCRdb independently ran MiXCR on the 5' RACE reads; one entry per CDR3 protein. The profile shows around 80,000 distinct CDR3 sequences, around 13% of them singletons. Source material: PBMCs or a T cell subset sorted from them (not recorded which). The receptors derive from an adult woman who had mild COVID-19 (a few samples of this study predate the infection). Cell type and time point are not known.

This clonotype was observed at least ten times. The chain joins TRBV15 to TRBJ2-3; 15 nucleotides match TRBD2. The V segment lost 1 base and the J segment 2 bases; nucleotides outside the gene matches: 13. The length of the CDR3 is 21 residues. Per the germline V gene, CDR1 is LNHNV and CDR2 is YYDKDF (reference sequence). The DNA of the CDR3 is TGTGCCACCAGCAGAGGCCCCCCGGGACTAGCGGGAGGAGATGTCACAGATACGCAGTATTTT. It yields the protein CATSRGPPGLAGGDVTDTQYF.

This rearrangement joins TRBV23-1 to TRBJ1-1; no firm D call. TRBV23-1 has ORF status, its function being uncertain. The CDR3 has 14 amino acids. V gave up 4 bases and J gave up 0 bases, with 9 bases separating them. Here the CDR3 reads CASSRLSMNTEAFF. Written as DNA, the CDR3 is TGCGCCAGCAGTCGCTTAAGCATGAACACTGAAGCTTTCTTT.

This clonotype was observed many times. The chain employs TRBV20-1 and TRBJ2-7; the D gene is possibly TRBD1 (5 bases). The germline gives CDR1 DFQATT, CDR2 SNEGSKA (reference sequence). CDR3 length: 14 amino acids. The V and J ends lost 0 bases and 3 bases respectively, with 12 bases between them. The CDR3 nucleotides read TGCAGTGCTAGAGACAGGGAATCCCTCTACGAGCAGTACTTC. Translation: CSARDRESLYEQYF.

This clonotype turned up a few times. The chain uses TRBV9 and TRBJ2-1, with 8 bases fitting TRBD2. Germline V gene data show CDR1 as SGDLS and CDR2 as YYNGEE. The CDR3 has 16 amino acids. The trim removed 4 bases at V and 0 bases at J, leaving 6 bases unmatched. The CDR3 sequence is CASSHLAGSSYNEQFF. The CDR3 nucleotides read TGTGCCAGCAGCCACTTAGCGGGAAGCTCCTACAATGAGCAGTTCTTC. The variable domain in full, completed from reference TRBV9 and TRBJ2-1, reads DSGVTQTPKHLITATGQRVTLRCSPRSGDLSVYWYQQSLDQGLQFLIQYYNGEERAKGNILERFSAQQFPDLHSELNLSSLELGDSALYFCASSHLAGSSYNEQFFGPGTRLTVL.

This clonotype was seen a handful of times. As the CDR3 is not closed by the conserved phenylalanine or tryptophan, this likely results from a read error. It is unclear where the CDR3 begins or ends on the DNA, so no DNA is shown, and the CDR3 is as TCRdb lists it. The chain employs TRBV6-1 and TRBJ1-1; the D call TRBD1 from the table was never checked on the DNA. The CDR3 length is 14 residues, termini included. Germline-derived CDR1 and CDR2 are MNHNS and SASEGT. The CDR3 reads CASAERAEIQGIGY.

The chain recombines TRBV4-1 with TRBJ2-2; D gene unclear. Germline assignment: CDR1 MGHRA and CDR2 YSYEKL. The CDR3 runs to 15 residues. V was trimmed by 4 bases and J by 1 base, leaving 10 bases between them. The CDR3 DNA is TGCGCCAGCAGCCCAGACATCTTGAACACCGGGGAGCTGTTTTTT. As protein: CASSPDILNTGELFF.

The chain has TRBV4-3 and TRBJ2-3; D not resolved. CDR1 and CDR2 from the germline V gene are LGHNA and YSLEER. CDR3 length: 14 residues. V lost 1 base, J lost 4 bases, and 9 bases lay in between. DNA of the CDR3: TGCGCCAGCAGCCAAGTTGTCCAGGCAGATACGCAGTATTTT. It translates to CASSQVVQADTQYF.

In its sample, this clonotype was seen a few times. The V and J genes are TRBV7-6 and TRBJ2-1, with D tentatively TRBD2 (5 bases). The germline V gene encodes CDR1 SGHVS and CDR2 FNYEAQ. V shed 5 bases and J shed 8 bases, with 13 bases lying between them. CDR3 size: 13 residues. CDR3 in DNA: TGTGCCAGCAGCCCCCCCGGGCGGGATGAGCAGTTCTTC. Its protein is CASSPPGRDEQFF.

This chain's CDR3 is CASRNIGTEAFF. CDR3 DNA sequence: TGTGCCAGCAGAAACATCGGGACTGAAGCTTTCTTT. This chain joins TRBV11-2 and TRBJ1-1; unclear D gene. Germline assignment: CDR1 SGHAT and CDR2 FQNNGV. The CDR3 is 12 residues long. V lost 6 bases and J lost 5, with 10 bases in between.

In this sample, this clonotype turned up a few times. The chain carries TRBV3-1 and TRBJ2-5; TRBD2 agrees at 10 bases. The CDR3 length is 13 residues. Trimming at V came to 1 base and at J to 14 bases, leaving 7 bases not matched to a gene. Germline CDR1 and CDR2: LGHDT and YNNKEL (reference sequence). CDR3 sequence reads: CASSQGLAGDGYF. For the CDR3, the DNA is TGTGCCAGCAGCCAAGGGCTAGCGGGAGACGGCTACTTC.

The rearrangement links TRBV29-1 to TRBJ2-2; TRBD1 or TRBD2 may be the D gene (7 bases each). CDR1 is SQVTM and CDR2 is ANQGSEA in the germline V gene. V dropped 6 bases and J dropped 4 bases, with 12 bases sitting between them. The CDR3 consists of 13 residues. In DNA form, the CDR3 reads TGCAGCGTCGACAGGGAGGGCACCGGGGAGCTGTTTTTT. The encoded protein is CSVDREGTGELFF.

The chain combines TRBV7-6 with TRBJ2-3; D perhaps matches TRBD2 (6 bases). The V and J ends lost 1 base and 2 bases respectively, with 16 bases between them. Germline V gives CDR1 SGHVS, CDR2 FNYEAQ. The CDR3 loop spans 17 amino acids. CDR3 loop: CASSLETAGPLTDTQYF. In DNA, the CDR3 is TGTGCCAGCAGCTTAGAAACGGCGGGGCCCCTCACAGATACGCAGTATTTT.

In this sample, this clonotype turned up a few times. The V gene is TRBV25-1, the J gene TRBJ2-7; 7 nucleotides line up with TRBD1. The CDR3 is 13 residues long. Germline assignment: CDR1 MGHDK and CDR2 SYGVNS. J lost 7 bases, V lost 2 bases, and 5 bases had no gene match. The CDR3 DNA is TGTGCCAGCAGTGAACTCGGGGACAGAGAGCAGTACTTC. As protein: CASSELGDREQYF.

This clonotype showed up just a few times. The V and J genes are TRBV29-1 and TRBJ2-7, with TRBD2 identical over 7 bases. The CDR3 extends over 12 amino acids. J lost 1 base, V lost 6 bases, and 3 bases had no gene match. The germline gives CDR1 SQVTM, CDR2 ANQGSEA. CDR3 bases: TGCAGCGTATGGGGACTATCCTACGAGCAGTACTTC. Amino acids: CSVWGLSYEQYF.

The gene calls are TRBV7-2 and TRBJ2-4; maybe TRBD1 (6 bases). The germline gives CDR1 SGHTA, CDR2 FQGNSA. The length of the CDR3 is 16 residues. V dropped 5 bases and J dropped 0 bases, with 14 bases sitting between them. Written as DNA, the CDR3 is TGTGCCAGCAGCCCCCTGGACAGAGGAGCCAAAAACATTCAGTACTTC. The encoded protein is CASSPLDRGAKNIQYF.

This clonotype appeared a few times. The V call is TRBV7-2, the J call TRBJ1-1, with TRBD1 matching over 10 bases. The trim removed 3 bases at V and 0 bases at J, leaving 7 bases unmatched. CDR1 and CDR2 from the germline V gene are SGHTA and FQGNSA. The CDR3 is made up of 17 amino acids. This CDR3 reads CASSLPPGQGLNTEAFF. CDR3 sequence (DNA): TGTGCCAGCAGCTTGCCTCCGGGACAGGGGTTGAACACTGAAGCTTTCTTT.

The chain couples TRBV4-1 to TRBJ2-5, with TRBD2 identical over 12 bases. Per germline, CDR1 MGHRA and CDR2 YSYEKL. This CDR3 has 18 amino acids. With 0 bases clipped from V and 5 bases from J, the junction kept 10 bases outside the gene matches. DNA of the CDR3: TGCGCCAGCAGCCAAGATCCGACTAGCGGGGGCCTTGGGGAGACCCAGTACTTC. Amino acid sequence: CASSQDPTSGGLGETQYF.

This clonotype was detected only a few times. The chain links TRBV7-3 to TRBJ2-1; 8 bases align to TRBD2. Germline CDR1 SGHTA, CDR2 FQGTGA. The CDR3 consists of 17 residues. V lost 4 bases and J lost 7; bases outside the gene matches: 15. CDR3 coding DNA: TGTGCCAGCAGCTCACCGCCCACCGGGACTAGACGGAATGAGCAGTTCTTC. Protein product: CASSSPPTGTRRNEQFF.

This chain links TRBV29-1 with TRBJ2-1, with D possibly TRBD2 on 6 matching bases. The CDR3 totals 13 residues. V was clipped by 3 bases and J by 4 bases, with 10 bases between them. Germline CDR1 SQVTM, CDR2 ANQGSEA. The CDR3 coding sequence is TGCAGCGTTGATATAGCGGATTACAATGAGCAGTTCTTC. This translates into CSVDIADYNEQFF.